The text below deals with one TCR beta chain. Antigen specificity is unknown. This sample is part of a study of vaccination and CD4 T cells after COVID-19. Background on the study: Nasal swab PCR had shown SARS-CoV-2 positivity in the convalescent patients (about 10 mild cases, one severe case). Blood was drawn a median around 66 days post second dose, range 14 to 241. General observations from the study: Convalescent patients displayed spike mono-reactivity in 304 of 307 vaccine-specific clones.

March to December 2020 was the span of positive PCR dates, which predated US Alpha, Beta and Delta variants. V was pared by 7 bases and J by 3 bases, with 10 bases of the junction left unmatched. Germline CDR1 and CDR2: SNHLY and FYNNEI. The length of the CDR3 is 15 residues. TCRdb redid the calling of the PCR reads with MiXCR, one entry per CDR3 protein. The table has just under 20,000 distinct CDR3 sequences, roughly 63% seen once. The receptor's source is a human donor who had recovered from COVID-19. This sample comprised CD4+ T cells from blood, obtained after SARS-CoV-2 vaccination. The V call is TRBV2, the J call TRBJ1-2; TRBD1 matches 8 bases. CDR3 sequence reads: CASTLSRTGYYGYTF. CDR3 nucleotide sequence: TGTGCCAGCACCCTGTCCCGGACAGGGTACTATGGCTACACCTTC.